The next 16 T cell receptor beta chains were all read from a single sample in a study of blood T cell repertoires in COVID-19. TCRdb keeps only in-frame clones here, not all; method: immunoSEQ multiplex PCR. In the table there are under 200,000 clones, roughly four fifths of which are singletons. Material for sequencing was peripheral blood. These receptors came from a woman older than 75 with acute or convalescent COVID-19.

CDR3 loop: CASSEGRGASFAYGYTF. The CDR3 DNA sequence: TGTGCCAGCAGTGAAGGCCGGGGGGCCTCTTTCGCTTATGGCTACACCTTC. V is TRBV6-1 and J is TRBJ1-2, with D maybe TRBD1 (6 bases). The CDR3 contains 17 residues. V dropped 1 base and J dropped 5 bases, with 20 bases sitting between them. Germline V CDR1 and CDR2: MNHNS, SASEGT.

As DNA, the CDR3 is TGTGCCAGCAGCACTGGGCCACAAGAGACCCAGTACTTC. This translates into CASSTGPQETQYF. The chain links TRBV7-6 to TRBJ2-5, with D hard to call. CDR1 SGHVS and CDR2 FNYEAQ come from the germline V gene. V was clipped by 5 bases and J by 2 bases, with 9 bases between them. The CDR3 has 13 amino acids.

This clone has a single count. J is TRBJ2-2 and V is TRBV27, with D unclear. This CDR3 has 13 residues. CDR1 is MNHEY and CDR2 is SMNVEV in the germline V gene (reference sequence). The germline V and J ends were trimmed by 5 bases and 1 base, with 5 bases remaining between them. Written as DNA, the CDR3 is TGTGCCAGCAGTCACAGGAACACCGGGGAGCTGTTTTTT. Its translation is CASSHRNTGELFF.

The chain recombines TRBV6-6 with TRBJ1-2; possible D gene TRBD1, 6 bases. Germline V lookup: CDR1 MNHNY, CDR2 SVGAGI (reference sequence). The CDR3 runs to 16 residues. Trimming removed 6 bases at V and 5 bases at J, with 22 bases between. The CDR3 region has the DNA TGTGCCAGCAGAGATGACCCCCCTGGGACAATGTATGGCTACACCTTC. The encoded protein is CASRDDPPGTMYGYTF.

The chain combines TRBV30 with TRBJ2-2, with TRBD1 matching over 7 bases. CDR3 length equals 14 residues. V was pared by 2 bases and J by 5 bases, with 5 bases of the junction left unmatched. Germline V gene lookup returns CDR1 GTSNPN and CDR2 SVGIG (reference sequence). The CDR3: CAWSRGGGTGELFF. CDR3 coding DNA: TGTGCCTGGAGTCGAGGGGGCGGTACCGGGGAGCTGTTTTTT. The full variable domain, in which reference TRBV30 and TRBJ2-2 provide the parts outside the CDR3, is SQTIHQWPATLVQPVGSPLSLECTVEGTSNPNLYWYRQAAGRGLQLLFYSVGIGQISSEVPQNLSASRPQDRQFILSSKKLLLSDSGFYLCAWSRGGGTGELFFGEGSRLTVL.

The chain links TRBV18 to TRBJ2-7; 10 bases map to TRBD2. Germline V gene data show CDR1 as KGHSH and CDR2 as LQKENI. V was clipped by 3 bases and J by 3 bases; unmatched bases: 5. The CDR3 sequence is 15 residues long. This CDR3 is CASSPLAGVLYEQYF. The DNA of the CDR3 is TGTGCCAGCTCACCTCTAGCGGGGGTCCTCTACGAGCAGTACTTC.

V is TRBV6-5 and J is TRBJ1-1; possibly TRBD1 for D (5 bases). CDR1 and CDR2 from the germline V gene are MNHEY and SVGAGI. V was cut by 0 bases and J by 8 bases, with 19 bases left in between. This CDR3 region has 16 residues. The CDR3 loop reads CASSYSSLDTPYEAFF. In DNA, the CDR3 is TGTGCCAGCAGTTACTCTTCTCTGGACACGCCGTACGAAGCTTTCTTT.

V usage is TRBV2 and J usage is TRBJ1-2; D gene unclear. There are 12 residues in the CDR3. V lost 6 bases and J lost 5, with 10 bases in between. Looked up from germline, CDR1 is SNHLY and CDR2 is FYNNEI. CDR3 nucleotide sequence: TGTGCCAGCAGCGAGGAACCATATGGCTACACCTTC. Translation gives CASSEEPYGYTF. The whole variable domain, filled in from reference TRBV2 and TRBJ1-2, reads EPEVTQTPSHQVTQMGQEVILRCVPISNHLYFYWYRQILGQKVEFLVSFYNNEISEKSEIFDDQFSVERPDGSNFTLKIRSTKLEDSAMYFCASSEEPYGYTFGSGTRLTVV.

V is TRBV29-1 and J is TRBJ1-2; 11 positions match TRBD1. Germline values: CDR1 SQVTM, CDR2 ANQGSEA. After removal of 3 bases from V and 8 bases from J, the junction contained 8 bases not matched to a gene. The CDR3 runs 14 residues. CDR3 sequence reads: CSVDHGQGAWGYTF. The CDR3 coding sequence is TGCAGCGTTGACCACGGACAGGGGGCATGGGGCTACACCTTC.

The gene calls are TRBV12-3 or TRBV12-4 and TRBJ1-5; D is ambiguous. The germline V and J ends were trimmed by 3 bases and 4 bases, with 7 bases remaining between them. This CDR3 spans 13 amino acids. In DNA, the CDR3 is TGTGCCAGCAGTTTTTCGGGAAATCAGCCCCAGCATTTT. Protein sequence: CASSFSGNQPQHF.

This chain joins TRBV30 and TRBJ1-3, with D maybe TRBD1 (5 bases). V lost 4 bases and J 0 bases, leaving 13 bases between the germline ends. The V gene's germline CDR1 is GTSNPN and CDR2 SVGIG (reference sequence). The CDR3 loop spans 15 amino acids. The CDR3 DNA reads TGTGCCTGGACTAGGGGTTTCCTCTCTGGAAACACCATATATTTT. Translation: CAWTRGFLSGNTIYF.

The V gene is TRBV29-1, the J gene TRBJ2-2; no reliable D call. The CDR3 length is 13 residues. The V gene lost 6 bases and the J gene lost 3 bases, with 11 bases spanning the gap. Per germline, CDR1 SQVTM and CDR2 ANQGSEA. In nucleotides, the CDR3 is TGCAGCGTCCGTGGCTTGGACACCGGGGAGCTGTTTTTT. Its translation is CSVRGLDTGELFF.

The chain is built from TRBV7-8 and TRBJ1-1; D is uncertain. The V and J ends lost 8 bases and 3 bases respectively, with 10 bases between them. Germline assignment: CDR1 SGHVS and CDR2 FQNEAQ. This CDR3 contains 12 residues. CDR3 coding DNA: TGTGCCAGCTTCTCGGAGTACACTGAAGCTTTCTTT. Its protein product is CASFSEYTEAFF.

This chain links TRBV9 with TRBJ2-3, with unresolved D. Per germline, CDR1 SGDLS and CDR2 YYNGEE. The CDR3 spans 14 residues. V lost 0 bases, J lost 0 bases, and 5 bases lay in between. CDR3 nucleotides: TGTGCCAGCAGCGTAGTTCATAGCACAGATACGCAGTATTTT. This translates into CASSVVHSTDTQYF. Complete variable domain (other parts from reference TRBV9 and TRBJ2-3): DSGVTQTPKHLITATGQRVTLRCSPRSGDLSVYWYQQSLDQGLQFLIQYYNGEERAKGNILERFSAQQFPDLHSELNLSSLELGDSALYFCASSVVHSTDTQYFGPGTRLTVL.

This chain joins TRBV27 and TRBJ2-2, with 8 bases matching TRBD2. Germline V lookup: CDR1 MNHEY, CDR2 SMNVEV (reference sequence). There are 17 residues in the CDR3. Germline trimming cut 5 bases from V and 3 bases from J; bases unmatched to any gene: 11. CDR3 coding DNA: TGTGCCAGCAGTACCGCCGGAGCGGGGGCCTACACCGGGGAGCTGTTTTTT. Its protein is CASSTAGAGAYTGELFF.

The chain recombines TRBV5-8 with TRBJ1-5; possible D gene TRBD1, 6 bases. The CDR3 extends over 16 amino acids. Deletions cut 3 bases from V and 0 bases from J, with 13 bases between. CDR1 SGHTS and CDR2 YDEGEE come from the germline V gene. CDR3 amino acids: CASSSAPGHSNQPQHF. As DNA, the CDR3 is TGTGCCAGCAGCTCAGCACCGGGACATAGCAATCAGCCCCAGCATTTT.